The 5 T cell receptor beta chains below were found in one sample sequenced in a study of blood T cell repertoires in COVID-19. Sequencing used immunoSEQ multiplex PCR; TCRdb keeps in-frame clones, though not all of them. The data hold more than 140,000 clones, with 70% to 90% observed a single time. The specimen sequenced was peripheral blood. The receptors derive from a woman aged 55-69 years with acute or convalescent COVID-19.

The CDR3 loop reads CASSSTGGEQPQHF. Written as DNA, the CDR3 is TGTGCCAGCAGCTCTACAGGGGGCGAGCAGCCCCAGCATTTT. V usage is TRBV28 and J usage is TRBJ1-5, with 9 bases fitting TRBD1. V dropped 6 bases and J dropped 7; count of bases not matched to a gene: 7. The CDR3 sequence is 14 residues long. CDR1 is MDHEN, CDR2 SYDVKM, per germline.

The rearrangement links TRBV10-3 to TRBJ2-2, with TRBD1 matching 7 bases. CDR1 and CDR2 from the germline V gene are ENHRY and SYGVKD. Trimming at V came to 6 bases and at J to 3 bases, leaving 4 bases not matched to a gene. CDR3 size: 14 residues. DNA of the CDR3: TGTGCCATCAGACAGGGGTCGGACACCGGGGAGCTGTTTTTT. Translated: CAIRQGSDTGELFF.

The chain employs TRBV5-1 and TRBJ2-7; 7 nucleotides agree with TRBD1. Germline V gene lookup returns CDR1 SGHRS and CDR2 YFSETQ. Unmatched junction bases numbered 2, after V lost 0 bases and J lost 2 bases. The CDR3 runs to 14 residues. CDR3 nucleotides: TGCGCCAGCAGCTTGGCCGGGACAGCCTACGAGCAGTACTTC. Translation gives CASSLAGTAYEQYF.

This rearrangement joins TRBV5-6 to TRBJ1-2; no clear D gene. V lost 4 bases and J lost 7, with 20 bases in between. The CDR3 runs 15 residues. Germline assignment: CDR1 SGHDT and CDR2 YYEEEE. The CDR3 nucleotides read TGTGCCAGCAGCCCGGGGTGGGAATGGGGTTCTGGCTACACCTTC. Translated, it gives CASSPGWEWGSGYTF.

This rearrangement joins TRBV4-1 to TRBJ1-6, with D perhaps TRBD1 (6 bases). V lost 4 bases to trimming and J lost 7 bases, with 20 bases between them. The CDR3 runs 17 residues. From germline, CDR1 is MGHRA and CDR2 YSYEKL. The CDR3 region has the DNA TGCGCCAGCAGCCCCCAGGAATTTAGGACAGCCAATTCACCCCTCCACTTT. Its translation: CASSPQEFRTANSPLHF.